This T cell receptor beta chain was recovered during a study of monozygotic twins with inflammatory bowel disease. TCRdb reprocessed the 5' RACE reads and reports one entry per CDR3 protein, with no DNA. The sample table includes 400,000 or so distinct CDR3 sequences. Germline values: CDR1 MNHNY, CDR2 SVGAGI (reference sequence). CDR3 length: 14 amino acids. Source material: blood. This sequence originates from a human donor with ulcerative colitis or Crohn's disease, or a healthy co-twin of an affected twin (not recorded which). V usage is TRBV6-6 and J usage is TRBJ2-3; TCRdb gives TRBD2 as the D gene, but with no DNA this cannot be confirmed. The CDR3 protein is CASGGAGGKDTQYF.